Listed below are T cell receptor beta chains from one sample, sequenced in a study of blood T cell repertoires in COVID-19. Profiling relied on immunoSEQ multiplex PCR, and the TCRdb table lists in-frame clones only, not all of them. The sample yields approximately 300,000 clones, 87% seen once. Sequenced sample: PBMCs or T cells enriched from blood (not recorded which). The receptor set was obtained from a woman aged 25 to 39 who had recovered from COVID-19. CDR3s include the opening cysteine and the closing phenylalanine or tryptophan. D genes are given only for firm matches. A row's size may be missing; if present it is once, few, many or a size class.

CDR3	DNA	V	J	size	D
CASIEGAYTEAFF	TGTGCCAGCATTGAGGGGGCCTACACTGAAGCTTTCTTT	TRBV28	TRBJ1-1	NA	TRBD1
CASRAGQSYGYTF	TGTGCCAGCAGGGCCGGACAGTCCTATGGCTACACCTTC	TRBV2	TRBJ1-2	NA	NA
CASSEGPINYGHTF	TGTGCCAGCAGTGAAGGACCGATTAACTATGGCCACACCTTC	TRBV2	TRBJ1-2	NA	NA
CASSDLGTEAFF	TGTGCCAGCAGTGATCTCGGCACTGAAGCTTTCTTT	TRBV2	TRBJ1-1	NA	NA
CATSGGGPGDTQYF	TGTGCCACCAGTGGCGGGGGGCCGGGAGATACGCAGTATTTT	TRBV24-1	TRBJ2-3	NA	TRBD2
CASRDTNTEAFF	TGTGCCAGCAGAGACACAAACACTGAAGCTTTCTTT	TRBV7-9	TRBJ1-1	NA	NA
CASSIYPGLGTNEQFF	TGTGCCAGTAGTATCTACCCGGGACTGGGAACCAATGAGCAGTTCTTC	TRBV19	TRBJ2-1	NA	NA
CASRQGDTYEQYF	TGTGCCAGCAGGCAGGGGGACACCTACGAGCAGTACTTC	TRBV6-5	TRBJ2-7	few	TRBD1
CASTGHSGNTIYF	TGTGCCAGCACAGGCCACTCTGGAAACACCATATATTTT	TRBV2	TRBJ1-3	NA	NA
CASSLGGAGEKLFF	TGTGCCAGCAGCTTAGGGGGCGCGGGGGAAAAACTGTTTTTT	TRBV7-2	TRBJ1-4	NA	NA
CASSLVLAGGNEQYF	TGTGCCAGCAGCTTAGTACTAGCGGGGGGAAACGAGCAGTACTTC	TRBV11-2	TRBJ2-7	NA	TRBD2
CASSQNPGEGEKLFF	TGTGCCAGCAGCCAAAACCCAGGGGAGGGGGAAAAACTGTTTTTT	TRBV3-1/TRBV3-2	TRBJ1-4	NA	NA
CASSPKVQGAHEQYF	TGCGCCAGCAGCCCAAAGGTCCAGGGGGCCCACGAGCAGTACTTC	TRBV10-1	TRBJ2-7	NA	TRBD1
CASSQDPGLHTPYIPGNQPQHF	TGTGCCAGCAGCCAAGATCCTGGACTGCACACCCCTTATATTCCGGGCAATCAGCCCCAGCATTTT	TRBV14	TRBJ1-5	NA	NA
CASSGMWGLPNEKLFF	TGTGCCAGTAGTGGTATGTGGGGACTTCCTAATGAAAAACTGTTTTTT	TRBV19	TRBJ1-4	NA	NA
CASNLDSPNTEAFF	TGTGCCAGCAACCTGGACAGTCCGAACACTGAAGCTTTCTTT	TRBV2	TRBJ1-1	few	NA
CASMGGAGGNNQPQHF	TGTGCCAGTATGGGAGGGGCAGGAGGGAATAATCAGCCCCAGCATTTT	TRBV19	TRBJ1-5	NA	NA
CASSQGLRDSPRGYTF	TGCGCCAGCAGCCAAGGCCTCCGGGACAGCCCCCGGGGCTACACCTTC	TRBV4-1	TRBJ1-2	once	TRBD1
CASSNTRDTQYF	TGCGCCAGCAGTAATACCAGGGATACGCAGTATTTT	TRBV10-1	TRBJ2-3	NA	NA
CASSQGDHNSPLHF	TGTGCCAGCAGTCAGGGGGACCATAATTCACCCCTCCACTTT	TRBV2	TRBJ1-6	NA	TRBD1
CSVGPRDNYGYTF	TGCAGCGTTGGCCCCAGGGATAACTATGGCTACACCTTC	TRBV29-1	TRBJ1-2	NA	NA
CASSSFNEKLFF	TGTGCCAGCAGCTCCTTTAATGAAAAACTGTTTTTT	TRBV7-2	TRBJ1-4	NA	NA
CASRDFTEQFF	TGTGCCAGCAGAGACTTCACTGAGCAGTTCTTC	TRBV2	TRBJ2-1	NA	NA
CASSLEPGGTEAFF	TGTGCCAGCAGCTTGGAGCCCGGAGGAACTGAAGCTTTCTTT	TRBV5-4	TRBJ1-1	once	NA
CASETSPTEAFF	TGTGCCAGCGAAACGAGTCCAACTGAAGCTTTCTTT	TRBV28	TRBJ1-1	NA	NA
CASSQSSGGYNEQFF	TGTGCCAGCAGCCAATCTAGCGGGGGGTACAATGAGCAGTTCTTC	TRBV27	TRBJ2-1	NA	TRBD2
CASSLSGGSTDTQYF	TGTGCCAGCAGCTTAAGTGGAGGGAGCACAGATACGCAGTATTTT	TRBV7-3	TRBJ2-3	NA	NA
CASSLVAGGGTGELFF	TGTGCCAGCAGCTTAGTGGCAGGGGGCGGCACCGGGGAGCTGTTTTTT	TRBV11-2	TRBJ2-2	NA	TRBD1
CASRSRGPSSYNEQFF	TGTGCCAGTAGGAGCCGCGGGCCTAGCTCCTACAATGAGCAGTTCTTC	TRBV19	TRBJ2-1	NA	NA
CASSLGAQGGQRMNTEAFF	TGCGCCAGCAGTTTGGGTGCGCAGGGGGGACAAAGAATGAACACTGAAGCTTTCTTT	TRBV5-1	TRBJ1-1	few	TRBD1
CASSFLGGHGYTF	TGTGCCAGCAGTTTCTTGGGGGGTCATGGCTACACCTTC	TRBV27	TRBJ1-2	NA	NA
CASSPGTGRRETQYF	TGTGCCAGTAGTCCCGGGACAGGGCGTAGAGAGACCCAGTACTTC	TRBV19	TRBJ2-5	NA	TRBD1
CASSPPPPTGNYGYTF	TGTGCCAGCAGTCCACCGCCTCCCACAGGGAACTATGGCTACACCTTC	TRBV6-2/TRBV6-3	TRBJ1-2	NA	NA
CASSHFGAMNTEAFF	TGTGCCAGCAGTCATTTCGGAGCCATGAACACTGAAGCTTTCTTT	TRBV3-1/TRBV3-2	TRBJ1-1	once	NA
CATSEGGRTDTQYF	TGTGCCACCAGTGAGGGGGGAAGAACAGATACGCAGTATTTT	TRBV24-1	TRBJ2-3	NA	NA
CASSQNRGGYGYTF	TGTGCCAGCAGCCAAAACAGGGGCGGGTATGGCTACACCTTC	TRBV4-2	TRBJ1-2	NA	TRBD1
CASSKQGFNYGYTF	TGTGCCAGCAGTAAACAGGGTTTCAACTATGGCTACACCTTC	TRBV27	TRBJ1-2	once	NA